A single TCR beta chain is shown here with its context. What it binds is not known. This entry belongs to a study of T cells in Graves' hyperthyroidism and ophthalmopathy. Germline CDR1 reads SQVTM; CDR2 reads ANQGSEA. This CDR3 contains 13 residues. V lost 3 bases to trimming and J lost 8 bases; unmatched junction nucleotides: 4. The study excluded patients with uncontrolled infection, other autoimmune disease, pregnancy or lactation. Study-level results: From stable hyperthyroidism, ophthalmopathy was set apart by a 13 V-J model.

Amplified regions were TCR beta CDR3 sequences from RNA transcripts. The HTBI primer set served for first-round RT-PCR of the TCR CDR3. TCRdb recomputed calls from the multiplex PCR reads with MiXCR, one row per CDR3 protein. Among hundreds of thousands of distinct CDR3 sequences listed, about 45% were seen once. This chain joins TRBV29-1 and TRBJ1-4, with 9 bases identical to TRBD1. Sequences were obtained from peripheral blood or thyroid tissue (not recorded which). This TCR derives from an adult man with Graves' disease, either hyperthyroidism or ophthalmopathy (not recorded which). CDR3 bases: TGCAGCGTTGACCGAACAGGGGGCGAAAAACTGTTTTTT. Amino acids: CSVDRTGGEKLFF.